These T cell receptor beta chains were read from a single sample in a study of blood T cells in healthy people across ages. TCRdb analysed the 5' RACE reads with MiXCR anew, one entry per CDR3 protein. The sample records more than 600,000 distinct CDR3 sequences, 25% being singletons. The same specimen was also included in a second study, on T cells of mothers and their children.

Input material: blood. The receptors derive from a boy under 18 in good health. Each CDR3 is given with its conserved first and last residue. The order of the fields is J gene, D gene, clone size, V gene, CDR3 DNA, CDR3 protein. A D gene is named only where the DNA matches it firmly. Size is omitted from some rows. Given values are once, few, many or a class for expanded clones.

J gene: TRBJ2-5
D gene: TRBD2
clone size: few
V gene: TRBV5-1
CDR3 DNA: TGCGCCAGCAGCTTTCGACTAGCGGAGAACCAAGAGACCCAGTACTTC
CDR3 protein: CASSFRLAENQETQYF

J gene: TRBJ1-1
D gene: -
clone size: few
V gene: TRBV27
CDR3 DNA: TGTGCCAGCAGACCCATTGGGGGCACTGAAGCTTTCTTT
CDR3 protein: CASRPIGGTEAFF

J gene: TRBJ2-5
D gene: TRBD2
clone size: few
V gene: TRBV20-1
CDR3 DNA: TGCAGTGCTAGAGGGAGCGGGACTCCTGAAGTTTTGGCCCAGTACTTC
CDR3 protein: CSARGSGTPEVLAQYF

J gene: TRBJ2-5
D gene: -
clone size: few
V gene: TRBV7-2
CDR3 DNA: TGTGCCAGCAGCAATCAGGGTGGAGGTGGGGAGACCCAGTACTTC
CDR3 protein: CASSNQGGGGETQYF

J gene: TRBJ2-3
D gene: -
clone size: few
V gene: TRBV5-1
CDR3 DNA: TGCGCCAGCAGCTTGGACGGGGTTAGCACAGATACGCAGTATTTT
CDR3 protein: CASSLDGVSTDTQYF

J gene: TRBJ2-7
D gene: -
clone size: few
V gene: TRBV7-9
CDR3 DNA: TGTGCCAGCAGCGTAAACACTGCCCTCAACGAGCAGTACTTC
CDR3 protein: CASSVNTALNEQYF

J gene: TRBJ2-7
D gene: TRBD1
clone size: -
V gene: TRBV11-2
CDR3 DNA: TGTGCCAGCAGCGAATATACAGGGGGGACCTACGAGCAGTACTTC
CDR3 protein: CASSEYTGGTYEQYF

J gene: TRBJ2-3
D gene: -
clone size: -
V gene: TRBV4-3
CDR3 DNA: TGCGCCAGCAGCCAAGATCTAGGCACAGATACGCAGTATTTT
CDR3 protein: CASSQDLGTDTQYF

J gene: TRBJ1-1
D gene: -
clone size: -
V gene: TRBV18
CDR3 DNA: TGTGCCAGCTCACCACCCTACGAGTTCACTGAAGCTTTCTTT
CDR3 protein: CASSPPYEFTEAFF

J gene: TRBJ2-3
D gene: -
clone size: few
V gene: TRBV5-1
CDR3 DNA: TGCGCCAGCAGCTCGCTTGCGGGGGCGGTCGCAGATACGCAGTATTTT
CDR3 protein: CASSSLAGAVADTQYF

J gene: TRBJ2-1
D gene: -
clone size: -
V gene: TRBV5-1
CDR3 DNA: TGCGCCAGCAGCTTGGGCTCGGGTAGCTACAATGAGCACTTCTTC
CDR3 protein: CASSLGSGSYNEHFF

J gene: TRBJ2-1
D gene: TRBD1
clone size: once
V gene: TRBV2
CDR3 DNA: TGTGCCAGCAGACCGACAGGGAAGTTAAATGAGCAGTTCTTC
CDR3 protein: CASRPTGKLNEQFF

J gene: TRBJ2-1
D gene: -
clone size: few
V gene: TRBV29-1
CDR3 DNA: TGCAGCGTTGCGGGAGCGAACTACAATGAGCAGTTCTTC
CDR3 protein: CSVAGANYNEQFF

J gene: TRBJ1-4
D gene: -
clone size: -
V gene: TRBV14
CDR3 DNA: TGTGCCAGCCGAACTACCAGGTCGAATGAAAAACTGTTTTTT
CDR3 protein: CASRTTRSNEKLFF

J gene: TRBJ1-5
D gene: -
clone size: -
V gene: TRBV7-2
CDR3 DNA: TGTGCCAGCAGCTTGCAGGGAATTAATCAGCCCCAGCATTTT
CDR3 protein: CASSLQGINQPQHF

J gene: TRBJ2-5
D gene: -
clone size: few
V gene: TRBV20-1
CDR3 DNA: TGCAGTGCTAGAGATCTGCTAAAGCTGGAGACCCAGTACTTC
CDR3 protein: CSARDLLKLETQYF

J gene: TRBJ2-4
D gene: TRBD2
clone size: -
V gene: TRBV13
CDR3 DNA: TGTGCCAGCAGCAACCTAGCGGGGCCAGAAAACATTCAGTACTTC
CDR3 protein: CASSNLAGPENIQYF

J gene: TRBJ2-7
D gene: -
clone size: few
V gene: TRBV4-2
CDR3 DNA: TGTGCCGGCAGCCAAGCCGGGACCTCCTACGAGCAGTACTTC
CDR3 protein: CAGSQAGTSYEQYF

J gene: TRBJ2-7
D gene: -
clone size: few
V gene: TRBV19
CDR3 DNA: TGTGCCAGTAGGGCTCAACAAGGGAAGAGCTCCTACGAGCAGTACTTC
CDR3 protein: CASRAQQGKSSYEQYF

J gene: TRBJ2-1
D gene: TRBD2
clone size: -
V gene: TRBV5-1
CDR3 DNA: TGCGCCAGCAGCTCCACTAGCGGGGGACTCTATGAGCAGTTCTTC
CDR3 protein: CASSSTSGGLYEQFF

J gene: TRBJ2-7
D gene: -
clone size: -
V gene: TRBV3-1
CDR3 DNA: TGTGCCAGCAGCCAAGTCGGGGCAGGGACCTACGAGCAGTACTTC
CDR3 protein: CASSQVGAGTYEQYF

J gene: TRBJ1-1
D gene: -
clone size: -
V gene: TRBV3-1
CDR3 DNA: TGTGCCAGCACAGGGGAGACGGATCTTAAAGCTTTCTTT
CDR3 protein: CASTGETDLKAFF

J gene: TRBJ2-5
D gene: -
clone size: few
V gene: TRBV24-1
CDR3 DNA: TGTGCCACCAGTGATCCGTCAGGGACCCAGTACTTC
CDR3 protein: CATSDPSGTQYF

J gene: TRBJ1-4
D gene: -
clone size: -
V gene: TRBV6-5
CDR3 DNA: TGTGCCAGCAGTCCCCTGGGCACAACTAATGAAAAACTGTTTTTT
CDR3 protein: CASSPLGTTNEKLFF

J gene: TRBJ1-5
D gene: -
clone size: -
V gene: TRBV24-1
CDR3 DNA: TGTGCCACCAGTGATGGCGGGAGGGACAATCAGCCCCAGCATTTT
CDR3 protein: CATSDGGRDNQPQHF

J gene: TRBJ2-7
D gene: TRBD2
clone size: -
V gene: TRBV10-2
CDR3 DNA: TGCGCCAGCAGTGAGTCGACGATGGCGGGAGGGTACGAGCAGTACTTC
CDR3 protein: CASSESTMAGGYEQYF

J gene: TRBJ2-7
D gene: -
clone size: -
V gene: TRBV9
CDR3 DNA: TGTGCCAGCAGCGCCACCGGGACAACCTACGAGCAGTACTTC
CDR3 protein: CASSATGTTYEQYF

J gene: TRBJ1-1
D gene: TRBD1
clone size: few
V gene: TRBV7-2
CDR3 DNA: TGTGCCAGCAGCTTCCCGGGACAGGAAAGGAACACTGAAGCTTTCTTT
CDR3 protein: CASSFPGQERNTEAFF

J gene: TRBJ1-1
D gene: TRBD1
clone size: -
V gene: TRBV28
CDR3 DNA: TGTGCCAGCAGTGATTGGGACAGGGAGACTGAAGCTTTCTTT
CDR3 protein: CASSDWDRETEAFF

J gene: TRBJ1-4
D gene: -
clone size: few
V gene: TRBV20-1
CDR3 DNA: TGCAGTGCTAGAGATCCGTCCGAGGGGAATGAAAAACTGTTTTTT
CDR3 protein: CSARDPSEGNEKLFF

J gene: TRBJ1-5
D gene: -
clone size: -
V gene: TRBV7-9
CDR3 DNA: TGTGCCAGCAGCTTCTACGACCAGCCCCAGCATTTT
CDR3 protein: CASSFYDQPQHF

J gene: TRBJ1-6
D gene: -
clone size: -
V gene: TRBV7-3
CDR3 DNA: TGTGCCAGCAGCTTATTGCCAGGGGTTAATTCACCCCTCCACTTT
CDR3 protein: CASSLLPGVNSPLHF

J gene: TRBJ1-2
D gene: -
clone size: few
V gene: TRBV4-3
CDR3 DNA: TGCGCCAGCAGCCAAGAACAGGTTATACATAGTAACTATGGCTACACCTTC
CDR3 protein: CASSQEQVIHSNYGYTF

J gene: TRBJ2-5
D gene: -
clone size: few
V gene: TRBV5-1
CDR3 DNA: TGCGCCAGCAGCTTTCACACCTCGACCAGCAGTGAGACCCAGTACTTC
CDR3 protein: CASSFHTSTSSETQYF

J gene: TRBJ1-2
D gene: -
clone size: few
V gene: TRBV6-6
CDR3 DNA: TGTGCGCTCGCTTGGGGGACCTATGGCTACACCTTC
CDR3 protein: CALAWGTYGYTF

J gene: TRBJ2-2
D gene: -
clone size: few
V gene: TRBV3-1
CDR3 DNA: TGTGCCAGCAGCCAATCGGGCCGCGGCGGGGAGCTGTTTTTT
CDR3 protein: CASSQSGRGGELFF

J gene: TRBJ2-1
D gene: TRBD1
clone size: -
V gene: TRBV12-3/TRBV12-4
CDR3 DNA: TGTGCCAGCAGCAAATCGGACAGGGGCCGTAATTTCCCCTTCTTC
CDR3 protein: CASSKSDRGRNFPFF

J gene: TRBJ1-2
D gene: TRBD1
clone size: -
V gene: TRBV12-3/TRBV12-4
CDR3 DNA: TGTGCCAGCAGTTTCACCGGGACAGGGCCCAACGGCTACACCTTC
CDR3 protein: CASSFTGTGPNGYTF

J gene: TRBJ2-5
D gene: -
clone size: -
V gene: TRBV7-6
CDR3 DNA: TGTGCCAGCAGCTTAGAGGCCGCAAGACGGGAGACCCAGTACTTC
CDR3 protein: CASSLEAARRETQYF

J gene: TRBJ1-1
D gene: -
clone size: -
V gene: TRBV6-5
CDR3 DNA: TGTGCCAGCAGCGACACAGGGACTGAAGCTTTCTTT
CDR3 protein: CASSDTGTEAFF

J gene: TRBJ2-3
D gene: TRBD2
clone size: -
V gene: TRBV12-3/TRBV12-4
CDR3 DNA: TGTGCCAGCATACCACTAGCGGGAGAAGGGGATACGCAGTATTTT
CDR3 protein: CASIPLAGEGDTQYF

J gene: TRBJ1-2
D gene: -
clone size: -
V gene: TRBV15
CDR3 DNA: TGTGCCACCAGCAGACCTTACGGGGTCGGCTACACCTTC
CDR3 protein: CATSRPYGVGYTF

J gene: TRBJ2-5
D gene: -
clone size: -
V gene: TRBV14
CDR3 DNA: TGTGCCAGCAGTGGCAGAATGTACCAAGAGACCCAGTACTTC
CDR3 protein: CASSGRMYQETQYF

J gene: TRBJ2-4
D gene: TRBD2
clone size: -
V gene: TRBV20-1
CDR3 DNA: TGCAGTGCTCCTGGGGGGTGGGGGCTAGCGGGAGCCAAAAACATTCAGTACTTC
CDR3 protein: CSAPGGWGLAGAKNIQYF

J gene: TRBJ1-4
D gene: TRBD1
clone size: -
V gene: TRBV7-8
CDR3 DNA: TGTGCCAGCAGCTTATTCAGGGGGATTGAGGAAAAACTGTTTTTT
CDR3 protein: CASSLFRGIEEKLFF

J gene: TRBJ2-3
D gene: TRBD2
clone size: few
V gene: TRBV7-8
CDR3 DNA: TGTGCCAGCAGCTTAGCGCTTACGTTGGGACTAGCGGGATACACAGATACGCAGTATTTT
CDR3 protein: CASSLALTLGLAGYTDTQYF

J gene: TRBJ1-1
D gene: -
clone size: few
V gene: TRBV18
CDR3 DNA: TGTGCCAGCTCACCCGTCATTGGCGGGGAGGGCACTGAAGCTTTCTTT
CDR3 protein: CASSPVIGGEGTEAFF

J gene: TRBJ2-5
D gene: -
clone size: -
V gene: TRBV9
CDR3 DNA: TGTGCCAGCAGCGTCTCTAGTCAAGAGACCCAGTACTTC
CDR3 protein: CASSVSSQETQYF

J gene: TRBJ1-3
D gene: TRBD1
clone size: -
V gene: TRBV7-9
CDR3 DNA: TGTGCCAGCAGCTTAGAAGGGACAGTTGGAAACACCATATATTTT
CDR3 protein: CASSLEGTVGNTIYF

J gene: TRBJ2-7
D gene: -
clone size: -
V gene: TRBV2
CDR3 DNA: TGTGCCAGCAGGGGGGACCGCTACGAGCAGTACTTC
CDR3 protein: CASRGDRYEQYF

J gene: TRBJ2-5
D gene: -
clone size: few
V gene: TRBV4-1
CDR3 DNA: TGCGCCAGCAGCCCTGGTGATATGGGGGAGAATTTAGAGACCCAGTACTTC
CDR3 protein: CASSPGDMGENLETQYF

J gene: TRBJ2-7
D gene: -
clone size: -
V gene: TRBV7-9
CDR3 DNA: TGTGCCAGCAGCTCCTCTACACGGTACGAGCAGTACTTC
CDR3 protein: CASSSSTRYEQYF

J gene: TRBJ2-5
D gene: -
clone size: -
V gene: TRBV25-1
CDR3 DNA: TGTGCCAGCAGTTACAGGGTTGAGACCCAGTACTTC
CDR3 protein: CASSYRVETQYF